This is a list of T cell receptor beta chains from one sample in a study of T cells in Graves' hyperthyroidism and ophthalmopathy. TCRdb reanalysed the multiplex PCR reads using MiXCR and keeps one entry per CDR3 protein. The sample has about 360,000 distinct CDR3 sequences; approximately 12% are singletons. Sequences were obtained from blood. The receptor set was obtained from a man aged 25-45 years with Graves' hyperthyroidism that later progressed to Graves' ophthalmopathy. Both conserved end residues are part of each CDR3. The D gene is left open where the match is weak. Rows may omit the clone size; those that give it use once, few, many or a size class.

size	V	length	D	J	DNA	CDR3
few	TRBV7-6	15	NA	TRBJ2-5	TGTGCCAGCAGCTCATGGGACACCAGCCAAGAGACCCAGTACTTC	CASSSWDTSQETQYF
few	TRBV4-1	16	NA	TRBJ1-4	TGCGCCAGCAGCCAAGTTATCGGGCTAGCTAATGAAAAACTGTTTTTT	CASSQVIGLANEKLFF
many	TRBV5-1	13	NA	TRBJ2-7	TGCGCCAGCACCTTGGGGCCCTCCGGCGAGCAGTACTTC	CASTLGPSGEQYF
few	TRBV28	12	NA	TRBJ2-1	TGTGCCAGCGGGACGGGATACAAAGAGCAGTTCTTC	CASGTGYKEQFF
many	TRBV28	18	TRBD1	TRBJ1-6	TGTGCCAGCAGTACCCCTCCGGGACAGGGGACATCGGATTCACCCCTCCACTTT	CASSTPPGQGTSDSPLHF
many	TRBV6-6	18	TRBD2	TRBJ2-5	TGTGCCAGCAGTTACCTCGGACTAGCGGGGGGCTGGGGTGAGACCCAGTACTTC	CASSYLGLAGGWGETQYF
few	TRBV4-1	17	TRBD1	TRBJ1-2	TGCGCCAGCAGCCAAGAAAGGGGGCGCCCCTGGCCCCCTGGCTACACCTTC	CASSQERGRPWPPGYTF
many	TRBV6-2/TRBV6-3	13	NA	TRBJ1-4	TGTGCCAGCTACGGGGCTGGGAATGAAAAACTGTTTTTT	CASYGAGNEKLFF
many	TRBV6-1	13	TRBD1	TRBJ1-1	TGTGCCAGTCGACAGGGGCGACACACTGAAGCTTTCTTT	CASRQGRHTEAFF
NA	TRBV7-9	14	TRBD2	TRBJ2-5	TGTGCCAGCAGCTTTCTATCGGGGGGAGCCCCAAGATACTTC	CASSFLSGGAPRYF
NA	TRBV30	15	TRBD1	TRBJ1-6	TGTGCCTGGAGTGTACTGACAGGGCGAAATTCACCCCTCCACTTT	CAWSVLTGRNSPLHF
NA	TRBV2	14	TRBD1	TRBJ1-6	TGTGCCAGCAGTGGACAGGGGTATAATTCACCCCTCCACTTT	CASSGQGYNSPLHF
NA	TRBV7-8	17	TRBD1	TRBJ2-1	TGTGCCAGCAGCTTAGAGCGACAGGGAGTATGGTACAATGAGCAGTTCTTC	CASSLERQGVWYNEQFF
few	TRBV5-1	15	TRBD1	TRBJ2-5	TGCGCCAGCAGTCCCTGGGGACAGGGGCAAGAGACCCAGTACTTC	CASSPWGQGQETQYF
NA	TRBV5-4	14	NA	TRBJ2-1	TGTGCCAGCAGCGCCGCGGGACGATACAATGAGCAGTTCTTC	CASSAAGRYNEQFF
many	TRBV19	15	TRBD1	TRBJ1-1	TGTGCCAGTAGTATGCTGGGACAGGGGAACACTGAAGCTTTCTTT	CASSMLGQGNTEAFF
many	TRBV7-9	12	NA	TRBJ2-7	TGTGCCAGCAGCCAGGACTGGAGGGAGCAGTACTTC	CASSQDWREQYF
NA	TRBV3-1	12	NA	TRBJ1-2	TGTGCCAGCAGCCTCGAGGACTATGGCTACACCTTC	CASSLEDYGYTF
many	TRBV11-2	16	TRBD1	TRBJ2-3	TGTGCCAGCAGCTCCTATCGGGGACAGGGCACAGATACGCAGTATTTT	CASSSYRGQGTDTQYF
few	TRBV3-1	17	TRBD2	TRBJ2-3	TGTGCCAGCAGCCAAGTAGCGGGGGGGCCTGGGAGAGATACGCAGTATTTT	CASSQVAGGPGRDTQYF
many	TRBV6-2/TRBV6-3	15	NA	TRBJ2-3	TGTGCCAGCAGCTTACCGGGACACCGCACAGATACGCAGTATTTT	CASSLPGHRTDTQYF
few	TRBV7-6	16	TRBD1	TRBJ2-7	TGTGCCAGCAGCTTAGCCGGACAGGGGGCCACCTACGAGCAGTACTTC	CASSLAGQGATYEQYF
many	TRBV28	15	NA	TRBJ1-5	TGTGCCAGCAGAGTCCCCGGACAGTATAATCAGCCCCAGCATTTT	CASRVPGQYNQPQHF
few	TRBV20-1	12	NA	TRBJ2-3	TGCAGTGCTAAAATGGGGGCAGATACGCAGTATTTT	CSAKMGADTQYF
many	TRBV7-2	13	NA	TRBJ2-3	TGTGCCAGCAGCCCCGACCGACAGGATACGCAGTATTTT	CASSPDRQDTQYF
many	TRBV12-3/TRBV12-4	15	NA	TRBJ2-3	TGTGCCAGCAGTTTAACAGGATCGAGCACAGATACGCAGTATTTT	CASSLTGSSTDTQYF
NA	TRBV5-1	14	NA	TRBJ1-1	TGCGCCAGCAGCTATCTCTCCAGGGGCACTGAAGCTTTCTTT	CASSYLSRGTEAFF
many	TRBV12-3/TRBV12-4	15	NA	TRBJ1-1	TGTGCCAGCAGTTTCTACGACAGCGAGGGGTTTGAAGCTTTCTTT	CASSFYDSEGFEAFF
many	TRBV7-9	17	NA	TRBJ1-1	TGTGCCAGCAGCTTAAATTGGGCGGGGGGGCGGAACACTGAAGCTTTCTTT	CASSLNWAGGRNTEAFF
many	TRBV7-6	14	TRBD1	TRBJ2-5	TGTGCCAGCAGCTCCGGGACAGGGGCGGAGACCCAGTACTTC	CASSSGTGAETQYF